This T cell receptor beta chain was identified during a study of blood T cell repertoires in COVID-19. Study as a whole: Sources were T cells, B-cell-depleted T cells, or PBMCs; the material itself was cDNA or gDNA.

Per the original methods: Scientists estimated how many nucleated cells there were by amplifying reference gene primers. Sequencing used immunoSEQ multiplex PCR; TCRdb keeps in-frame clones, though not all of them. V and J calls and clone size are given by that table; D and trimming were obtained from the DNA. The sample holds 150,000 or so clones, roughly four fifths seen once. This clone was detected only once. The sequence was obtained from a human donor with acute or convalescent COVID-19. The donor label of this sample is uncertain. The sequenced material came from peripheral blood.

CDR3 residues: CASSLQQRANTEAFF. In DNA, the CDR3 is TGTGCCAGCAGCCTACAACAGAGGGCGAACACTGAAGCTTTCTTT. The chain links TRBV7-9 to TRBJ1-1, with no clear D. This CDR3 has 15 residues. Trimming removed 5 bases at V and 1 base at J, with 14 bases between. Germline V gene data show CDR1 as SEHNR and CDR2 as FQNEAQ (reference sequence).